A selection of T cell receptor beta chains follows, all from one sample in a study of blood T cell repertoires in COVID-19. Sequencing used immunoSEQ multiplex PCR; TCRdb keeps in-frame clones, though not all of them. The table shows approximately 270,000 clones, with around 86% occurring only once. Sequenced input: peripheral blood. The source is a man in his forties or fifties with acute or convalescent COVID-19. Both conserved end residues are part of each CDR3. The D gene is left open where the match is weak. Only part of the rows carry a size: once, few, many, or a class if the clone is expanded.

v_call	d_call	j_call	clone_size	cdr3_aa	cdr3_nt
TRBV2	.	TRBJ1-5	once	CASSLDTYSNQPQHF	TGTGCCAGCAGTCTGGACACATATAGCAATCAGCCCCAGCATTTT
TRBV5-1	TRBD1	TRBJ2-3	.	CASSLGRGRGDTQYF	TGCGCCAGCAGCTTGGGCAGGGGGCGTGGAGATACGCAGTATTTT
TRBV5-1	TRBD2	TRBJ2-1	few	CASSFPTSGDYNEQFF	TGCGCCAGCAGCTTCCCTACTAGCGGGGACTACAATGAGCAGTTCTTC
TRBV19	.	TRBJ2-1	few	CASSIRGDGYNEQFF	TGTGCCAGTAGTATCAGGGGGGACGGATACAATGAGCAGTTCTTC
TRBV19	.	TRBJ1-2	.	CASSIAEGKYGYTF	TGTGCCAGTAGTATAGCGGAGGGGAAGTATGGCTACACCTTC
TRBV9	.	TRBJ1-1	.	CASSVGSWNTEAFF	TGTGCCAGCAGCGTTGGGAGTTGGAACACTGAAGCTTTCTTT
TRBV18	.	TRBJ1-4	.	CASSPRRAGDEKLFF	TGTGCCAGCTCACCCCGGCGGGCAGGGGACGAAAAACTGTTTTTT
TRBV27	.	TRBJ1-1	.	CASSYQANTEAFF	TGTGCCAGCAGTTACCAGGCCAACACTGAAGCTTTCTTT
TRBV12-3/TRBV12-4	.	TRBJ1-1	.	CASSVYPSTEAFF	TGTGCCAGCAGTGTTTATCCGAGCACTGAAGCTTTCTTT
TRBV5-1	.	TRBJ2-5	.	CASRASEYQETQYF	TGCGCCAGCCGGGCTAGCGAGTACCAAGAGACCCAGTACTTC